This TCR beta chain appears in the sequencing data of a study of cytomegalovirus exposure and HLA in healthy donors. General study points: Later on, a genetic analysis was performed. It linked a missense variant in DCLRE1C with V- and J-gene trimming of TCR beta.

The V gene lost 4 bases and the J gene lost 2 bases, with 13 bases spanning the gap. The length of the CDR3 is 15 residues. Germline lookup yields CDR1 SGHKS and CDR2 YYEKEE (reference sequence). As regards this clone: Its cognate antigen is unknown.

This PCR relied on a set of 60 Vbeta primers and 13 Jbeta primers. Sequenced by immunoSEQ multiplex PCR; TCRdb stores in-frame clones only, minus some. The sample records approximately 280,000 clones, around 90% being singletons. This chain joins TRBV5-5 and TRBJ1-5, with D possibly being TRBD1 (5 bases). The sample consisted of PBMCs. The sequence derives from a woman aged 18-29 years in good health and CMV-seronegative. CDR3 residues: CASSLQGIGNQPQHF. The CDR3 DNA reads TGTGCCAGCAGCCTCCAGGGTATCGGCAATCAGCCCCAGCATTTT.